A selection of T cell receptor beta chains follows, all from one sample in a study of CD8+ T cells in alopecia areata. Measured with immunoSEQ multiplex PCR; TCRdb has only the in-frame clones, and not every one. The data hold about 15,000 clones, with approximately 54% observed a single time. The sample was skin. The receptor source for this set is a human donor with alopecia areata. Each CDR3 is given with its conserved first and last residue. The order of the fields is clone size, D gene, CDR3 length, J gene, V gene, CDR3 DNA, CDR3 protein. The D gene is left open where the match is weak. Expanded clones get a size class; other rows say once, few or many, or leave the size out.

clone size: few
D gene: TRBD2
CDR3 length: 18
J gene: TRBJ2-2
V gene: TRBV7-3
CDR3 DNA: TGTGCCAGCAGCTTAATACCTAGCGGGAGAACGAACACCGGGGAGCTGTTTTTT
CDR3 protein: CASSLIPSGRTNTGELFF

clone size: .
D gene: .
CDR3 length: 15
J gene: TRBJ2-1
V gene: TRBV13
CDR3 DNA: TGTGCCAGCACCCCCGGGAAGAGCTCCTACAATGAGCAGTTCTTC
CDR3 protein: CASTPGKSSYNEQFF

clone size: .
D gene: .
CDR3 length: 13
J gene: TRBJ2-1
V gene: TRBV14
CDR3 DNA: TGTGCCAGCAGCCAAGAACTGTACAATGTGCAGTTCTTC
CDR3 protein: CASSQELYNVQFF

clone size: medium-sized
D gene: .
CDR3 length: 18
J gene: TRBJ2-2
V gene: TRBV2
CDR3 DNA: TGTGCCAGCAGAAGAGTGACTTCCTGGGGGATGAACACCGGGGAGCTGTTTTTT
CDR3 protein: CASRRVTSWGMNTGELFF

clone size: few
D gene: TRBD2
CDR3 length: 15
J gene: TRBJ2-2
V gene: TRBV10-1
CDR3 DNA: TGCGCCAGCAGTGAGTGGCGGGAGAGCACCGGGGAGCTGTTTTTT
CDR3 protein: CASSEWRESTGELFF

clone size: .
D gene: .
CDR3 length: 14
J gene: TRBJ2-5
V gene: TRBV7-9
CDR3 DNA: TGTGCCAGCAGCTTAGGTGTCAGCCAAGAGACCCAGTACTTC
CDR3 protein: CASSLGVSQETQYF

clone size: .
D gene: .
CDR3 length: 13
J gene: TRBJ2-7
V gene: TRBV28
CDR3 DNA: TGTGCCAGCAGCCGGGGGTCGACCTACGAGCAGTACTTC
CDR3 protein: CASSRGSTYEQYF

clone size: .
D gene: TRBD1
CDR3 length: 14
J gene: TRBJ2-7
V gene: TRBV6-6
CDR3 DNA: TGTGCCAGCAGTCCCGGACAGGGGTCCTACGAGCAGTACTTC
CDR3 protein: CASSPGQGSYEQYF

clone size: .
D gene: .
CDR3 length: 15
J gene: TRBJ2-3
V gene: TRBV11-1
CDR3 DNA: TGTGCCAGCAGCGCCTCGAGAACAGTCACAGATACGCAGTATTTT
CDR3 protein: CASSASRTVTDTQYF

clone size: .
D gene: TRBD2
CDR3 length: 17
J gene: TRBJ2-1
V gene: TRBV19
CDR3 DNA: TGTGCCAGTAACAGGCAGGCCCTAGCGGGAGGCCGCAATGAGCAGTTCTTC
CDR3 protein: CASNRQALAGGRNEQFF

clone size: .
D gene: .
CDR3 length: 13
J gene: TRBJ1-1
V gene: TRBV7-3
CDR3 DNA: TGTGCCAGCAGCTTAAGTCAGGGCGCTGAAGCTTTCTTT
CDR3 protein: CASSLSQGAEAFF

clone size: .
D gene: TRBD2
CDR3 length: 16
J gene: TRBJ2-1
V gene: TRBV13
CDR3 DNA: TGTGCCAGCAGCTCAAGGGAGGGGAGCTCCTACAATGAGCAGTTCTTC
CDR3 protein: CASSSREGSSYNEQFF